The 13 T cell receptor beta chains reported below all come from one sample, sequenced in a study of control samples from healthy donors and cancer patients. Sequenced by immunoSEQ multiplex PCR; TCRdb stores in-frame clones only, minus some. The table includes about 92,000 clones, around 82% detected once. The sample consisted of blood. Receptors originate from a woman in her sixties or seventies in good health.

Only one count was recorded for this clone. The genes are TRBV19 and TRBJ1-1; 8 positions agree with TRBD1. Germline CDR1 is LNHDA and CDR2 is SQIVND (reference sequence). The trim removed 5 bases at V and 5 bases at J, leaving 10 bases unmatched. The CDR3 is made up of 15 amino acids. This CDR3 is CASSSGQGVWTEAFF. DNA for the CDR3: TGTGCCAGTAGTTCCGGACAGGGTGTTTGGACTGAAGCTTTCTTT.

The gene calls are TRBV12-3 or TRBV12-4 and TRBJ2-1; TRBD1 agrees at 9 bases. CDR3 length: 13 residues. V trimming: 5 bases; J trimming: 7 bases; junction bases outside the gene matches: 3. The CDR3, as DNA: TGTGCCAGCAGTGGACAGGGGTTTAATGAGCAGTTCTTC. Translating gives CASSGQGFNEQFF.

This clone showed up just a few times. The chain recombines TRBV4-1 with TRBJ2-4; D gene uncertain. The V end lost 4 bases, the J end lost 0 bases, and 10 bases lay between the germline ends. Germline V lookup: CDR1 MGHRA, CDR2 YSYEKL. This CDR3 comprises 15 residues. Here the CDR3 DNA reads TGCGCCAGCAGCCGCGCACACTTAGCCAAAAACATTCAGTACTTC. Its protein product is CASSRAHLAKNIQYF.

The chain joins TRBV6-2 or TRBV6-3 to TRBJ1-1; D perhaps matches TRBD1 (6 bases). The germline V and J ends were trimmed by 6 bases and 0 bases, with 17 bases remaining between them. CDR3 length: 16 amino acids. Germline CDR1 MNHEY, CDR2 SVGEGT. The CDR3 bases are TGTGCCAGCAGCCCCCATCCCGGACAGCTGAACACTGAAGCTTTCTTT. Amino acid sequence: CASSPHPGQLNTEAFF.

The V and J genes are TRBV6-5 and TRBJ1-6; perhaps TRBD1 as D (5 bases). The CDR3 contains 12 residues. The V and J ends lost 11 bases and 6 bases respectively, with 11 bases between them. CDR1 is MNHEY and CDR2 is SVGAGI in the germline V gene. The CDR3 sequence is CAGGKLNSPLHF. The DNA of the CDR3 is TGTGCCGGGGGGAAACTTAATTCACCCCTCCACTTT.

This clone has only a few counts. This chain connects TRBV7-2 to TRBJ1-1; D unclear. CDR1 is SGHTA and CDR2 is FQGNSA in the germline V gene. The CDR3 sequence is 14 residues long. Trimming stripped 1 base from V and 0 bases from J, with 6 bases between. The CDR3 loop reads CASSLVQMNTEAFF. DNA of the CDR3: TGTGCCAGCAGCTTAGTGCAGATGAACACTGAAGCTTTCTTT.

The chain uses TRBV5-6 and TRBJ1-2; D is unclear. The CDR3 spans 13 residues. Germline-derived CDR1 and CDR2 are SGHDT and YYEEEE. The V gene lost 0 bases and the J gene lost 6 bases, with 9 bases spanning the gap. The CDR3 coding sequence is TGTGCCAGCAGCTTGGCTTTGGTTGATGGCTACACCTTC. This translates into CASSLALVDGYTF.

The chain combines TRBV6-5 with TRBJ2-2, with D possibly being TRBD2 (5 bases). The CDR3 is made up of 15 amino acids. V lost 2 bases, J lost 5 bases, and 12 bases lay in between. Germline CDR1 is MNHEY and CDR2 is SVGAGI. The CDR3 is CASSYNGGGTGELFF. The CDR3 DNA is TGTGCCAGCAGTTACAACGGAGGTGGGACCGGGGAGCTGTTTTTT.

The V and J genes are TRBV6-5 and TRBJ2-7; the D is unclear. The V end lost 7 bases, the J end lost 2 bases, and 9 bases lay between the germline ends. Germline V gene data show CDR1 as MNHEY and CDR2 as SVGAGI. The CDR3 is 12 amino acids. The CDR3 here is CASMDGPYEQYF. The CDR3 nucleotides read TGTGCCAGCATGGATGGGCCCTACGAGCAGTACTTC.

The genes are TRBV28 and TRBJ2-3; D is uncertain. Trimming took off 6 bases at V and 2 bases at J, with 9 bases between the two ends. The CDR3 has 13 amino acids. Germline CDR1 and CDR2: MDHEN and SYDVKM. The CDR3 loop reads CASRDLNTDTQYF. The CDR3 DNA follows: TGTGCCAGCAGGGACCTAAACACAGATACGCAGTATTTT.

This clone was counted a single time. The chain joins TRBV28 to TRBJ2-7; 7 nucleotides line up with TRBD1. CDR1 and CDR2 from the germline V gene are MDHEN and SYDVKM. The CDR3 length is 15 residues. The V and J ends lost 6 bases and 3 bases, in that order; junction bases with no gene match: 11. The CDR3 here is CASSPTGTADYEQYF. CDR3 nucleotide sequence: TGTGCCAGCAGCCCGACGGGGACAGCCGACTACGAGCAGTACTTC.

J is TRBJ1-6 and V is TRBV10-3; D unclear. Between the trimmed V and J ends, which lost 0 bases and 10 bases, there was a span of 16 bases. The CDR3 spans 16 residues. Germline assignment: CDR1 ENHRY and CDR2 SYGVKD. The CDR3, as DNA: TGTGCCATCAGTGAGTCGGGGAGCCGGGTAGGATCACCCCTCCACTTT. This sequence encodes CAISESGSRVGSPLHF.

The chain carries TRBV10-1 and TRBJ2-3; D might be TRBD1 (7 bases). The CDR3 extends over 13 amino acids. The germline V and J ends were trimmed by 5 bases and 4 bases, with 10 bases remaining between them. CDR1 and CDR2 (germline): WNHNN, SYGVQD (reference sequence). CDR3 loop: CASSTRGADTQYF. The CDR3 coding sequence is TGCGCCAGCAGTACCAGGGGGGCAGATACGCAGTATTTT.